This TCR beta chain is drawn from a study of T cell repertoires in cytomegalovirus infection. Looking at the study overall: Recently identified HLA-C-restricted CMV epitopes were used, and well-studied HLA-B-restricted CMV epitopes were used as well. Both CMV infection and a matching HLA type were indicated by public TCR beta signatures. Notes on the study in general: Carriage of CMV together with the relevant HLA was identifiable through cumulative public TCR beta family frequency. HLA-C-restricted, CMV-specific TCR beta clonotypes were dominant ex vivo.

CDR3 length: 14 amino acids. Per the germline V gene, CDR1 is SGHTA and CDR2 is FQGNSA. Trimming shortened V by 5 bases and J by 4 bases, and 12 bases separated the two germline ends. TCRdb fed the reads into MiXCR, producing one record per CDR3 protein. The profile shows hundreds of thousands of distinct CDR3 sequences, roughly 42% of them singletons. This clonotype has ten or more counts. Its specificity is unknown. This specimen was cultured PBMCs, taken from culture after CMV antigen stimulation. This chain connects TRBV7-2 to TRBJ1-5; tentative D call: TRBD1 (6 bases). The source of this sequence is a human donor in good health (CMV status not recorded). Some clones in this sample may be carry-over from other donors' samples. The CDR3 DNA follows: TGTGCCAGCAGCAGGACAGCATCTAATCAGCCCCAGCATTTT. It yields the protein CASSRTASNQPQHF.